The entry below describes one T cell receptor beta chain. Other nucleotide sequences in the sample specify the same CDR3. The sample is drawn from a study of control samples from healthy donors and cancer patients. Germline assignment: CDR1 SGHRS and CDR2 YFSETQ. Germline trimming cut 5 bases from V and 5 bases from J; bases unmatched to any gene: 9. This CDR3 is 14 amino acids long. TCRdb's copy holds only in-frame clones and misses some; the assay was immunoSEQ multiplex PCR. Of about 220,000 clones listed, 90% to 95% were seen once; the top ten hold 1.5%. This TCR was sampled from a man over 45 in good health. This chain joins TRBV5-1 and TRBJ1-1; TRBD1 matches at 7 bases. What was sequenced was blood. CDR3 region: CASSLSQGGTEAFF. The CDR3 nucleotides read TGCGCCAGCAGTTTATCGCAGGGGGGAACTGAAGCTTTCTTT.